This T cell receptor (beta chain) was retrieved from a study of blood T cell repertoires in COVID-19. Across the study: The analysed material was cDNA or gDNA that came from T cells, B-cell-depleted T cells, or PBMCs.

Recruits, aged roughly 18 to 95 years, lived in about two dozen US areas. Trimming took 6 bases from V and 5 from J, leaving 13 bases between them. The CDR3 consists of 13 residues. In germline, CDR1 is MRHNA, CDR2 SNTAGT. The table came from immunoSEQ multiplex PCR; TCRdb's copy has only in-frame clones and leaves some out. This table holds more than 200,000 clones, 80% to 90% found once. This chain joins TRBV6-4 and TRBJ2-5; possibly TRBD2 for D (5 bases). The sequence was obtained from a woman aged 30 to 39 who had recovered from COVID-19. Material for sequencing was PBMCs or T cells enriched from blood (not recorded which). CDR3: CASSLTRGETQYF. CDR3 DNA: TGTGCCAGCAGCCTTACTAGAGGGGAGACCCAGTACTTC.